Here is one T cell receptor beta chain with its context. Enrollees, about 18 to 90 years old, lived in about two dozen US areas. The study assigned cohorts using participant-reported clinical history. Original processing notes: Nucleated cell number was recorded as an estimate derived from reference gene primer amplification. Only in-frame clones appear in the TCRdb table, and some are missing; sequencing was by immunoSEQ multiplex PCR. V and J calls and clone size are as listed in that table; D and trimming were resolved from the DNA. The table has under 350,000 clones, about 86% seen once. This specimen comes from a study of blood T cell repertoires in COVID-19. The overall study: Samples taken during acute and convalescent COVID-19 were collected in the United States, Italy and Spain.

The sequence was collected from a woman between 40 and 50 years old with acute COVID-19. Specimen: PBMCs or T cells enriched from blood (not recorded which).

The CDR3 DNA reads TGTGCCAGCAGTGAAGTTGAGGATGTTAGGGAGCTGTTTTTT. Its translation is CASSEVEDVRELFF. The V and J genes are TRBV6-1 and TRBJ2-2, with D unresolved. V lost 1 base to trimming and J lost 9 bases, with 12 bases between them. Looked up from germline, CDR1 is MNHNS and CDR2 is SASEGT. The CDR3 has 14 residues.